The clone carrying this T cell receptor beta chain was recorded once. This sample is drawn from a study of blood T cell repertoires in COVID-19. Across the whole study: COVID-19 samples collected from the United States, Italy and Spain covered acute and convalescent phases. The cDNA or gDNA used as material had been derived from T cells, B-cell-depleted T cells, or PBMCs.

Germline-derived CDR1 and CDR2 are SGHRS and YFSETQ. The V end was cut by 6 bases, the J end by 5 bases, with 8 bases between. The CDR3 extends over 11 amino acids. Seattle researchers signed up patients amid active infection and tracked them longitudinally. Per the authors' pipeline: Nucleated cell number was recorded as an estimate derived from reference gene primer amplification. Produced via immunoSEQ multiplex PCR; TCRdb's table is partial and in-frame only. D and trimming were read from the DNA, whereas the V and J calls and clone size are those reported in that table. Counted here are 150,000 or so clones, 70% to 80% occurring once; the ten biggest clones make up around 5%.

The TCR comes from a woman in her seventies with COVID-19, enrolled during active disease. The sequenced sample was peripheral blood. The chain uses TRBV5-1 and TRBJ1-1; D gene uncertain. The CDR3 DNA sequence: TGCGCCAGCAAGAGGGAAACTGAAGCTTTCTTT. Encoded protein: CASKRETEAFF.